The 26 T cell receptor beta chains below all came from one sample that was sequenced in a study of blood T cell repertoires in COVID-19. The method was immunoSEQ multiplex PCR; TCRdb's version includes in-frame clones alone and lacks a portion of them. This sample has 300,000 to 450,000 clones, with 70% to 90% found just once. Sequences were obtained from PBMCs or T cells enriched from blood (not recorded which). All receptors derive from a woman between 18 and 29 years old who had recovered from COVID-19.

Comments on this clone: Since a much larger clone is just one base distant, this may be a read error. The chain recombines TRBV9 with TRBJ2-1, with 8 nucleotides matching TRBD2. The CDR3 spans 14 residues. Trimming cost V 3 bases and J 9 bases; bases outside gene matches: 8. Germline values: CDR1 SGDLS, CDR2 YYNGEE. The CDR3 DNA follows: TGTGCCAGCAGCGCCGGGGGCGGGGGGCGTGAGCAGTTCTTC. Residues: CASSAGGGGREQFF.

This clone was observed a few times. V gene TRBV5-6 combines with J gene TRBJ1-1; tentatively, D is TRBD1 (5 bases). Germline CDR1 and CDR2: SGHDT and YYEEEE. V dropped 1 base and J dropped 0 bases, with 7 bases sitting between them. The CDR3 extends over 14 amino acids. This CDR3 is CASSLKGVNTEAFF. In DNA form, the CDR3 reads TGTGCCAGCAGCTTGAAAGGGGTGAACACTGAAGCTTTCTTT.

The gene calls are TRBV15 and TRBJ1-4; 9 bases line up with TRBD1. J gave up 3 bases and V 4 bases, and 15 bases lay outside the gene matches. In germline, CDR1 is LNHNV, CDR2 YYDKDF (reference sequence). The CDR3 sequence is 19 residues long. The CDR3 spells CATSTQINRGLRANEKLFF. In DNA form, the CDR3 reads TGTGCCACCAGCACCCAAATCAACAGGGGGCTACGGGCTAATGAAAAACTGTTTTTT.

On this clone itself: Distinct nucleotide sequences in the sample also encode this CDR3. The V gene is TRBV6-5, the J gene TRBJ1-6; 8 bases are shared with TRBD1. Germline V CDR1 and CDR2: MNHEY, SVGAGI. Trimming cost V 0 bases and J 10 bases; bases outside gene matches: 5. The CDR3 totals 15 residues. The CDR3 loop reads CASSYSGTGGSPLHF. The CDR3 bases are TGTGCCAGCAGTTACTCAGGGACAGGAGGCTCACCCCTCCACTTT.

V is TRBV19 and J is TRBJ1-1, with 8 bases identical to TRBD1. Germline lookup yields CDR1 LNHDA and CDR2 SQIVND (reference sequence). The V segment lost 6 bases and the J segment 3 bases; nucleotides outside the gene matches: 3. The CDR3 length is 13 residues. The CDR3 reads CASSNRGYTEAFF. CDR3 nucleotides: TGTGCCAGTAGCAACAGGGGGTACACTGAAGCTTTCTTT.

This clone was observed a few times. Written as DNA, the CDR3 is TGCGCCAGCAGCTTGGTGGGTAGCGGGGGGCAGGGCGCCTACGAGCAGTACTTC. This sequence encodes CASSLVGSGGQGAYEQYF. V and J are TRBV5-1 and TRBJ2-7; TRBD2 agrees at 10 bases. The germline V gene has CDR1 SGHRS and CDR2 YFSETQ. CDR3 size: 18 residues. Trimming took 0 bases from V and 2 from J; bases not matched to a gene: 11. The whole variable domain, filled in from reference TRBV5-1 and TRBJ2-7, reads KAGVTQTPRYLIKTRGQQVTLSCSPISGHRSVSWYQQTPGQGLQFLFEYFSETQRNKGNFPGRFSGRQFSNSRSEMNVSTLELGDSALYLCASSLVGSGGQGAYEQYFGPGTRLTVT.

The V and J genes are TRBV9 and TRBJ2-2; 9 nucleotides align to TRBD2. V lost 2 bases and J lost 5; bases outside the gene matches: 7. CDR3 length equals 16 residues. Germline V gives CDR1 SGDLS, CDR2 YYNGEE. CDR3: CASSVGSGGRTGELFF. The DNA of the CDR3 is TGTGCCAGCAGCGTCGGTAGCGGGGGAAGGACCGGGGAGCTGTTTTTT.

This sequence joins TRBV6-1 and TRBJ1-5; no clear D. The CDR3 extends over 15 amino acids. V gave up 1 base and J gave up 5 bases, with 12 bases separating them. Germline CDR1 is MNHNS and CDR2 is SASEGT. CDR3 amino acids: CASSEGGIQDQPQHF. DNA for the CDR3: TGTGCCAGCAGTGAAGGAGGGATCCAGGATCAGCCCCAGCATTTT.

J is TRBJ1-1 and V is TRBV12-5; perhaps TRBD1 as D (5 bases). V dropped 3 bases and J dropped 4 bases, with 15 bases sitting between them. The CDR3 covers 15 residues. Germline V gene lookup returns CDR1 LGHNT and CDR2 FRNRAP. The CDR3 DNA reads as TGTGCTAGTGGTTTAAGGGTGGGGGGAGGCACTGAAGCTTTCTTT. Translation: CASGLRVGGGTEAFF. Full variable domain (rest looked up from reference TRBV12-5 and TRBJ1-1): DARVTQTPRHKVTEMGQEVTMRCQPILGHNTVFWYRQTMMQGLELLAYFRNRAPLDDSGMPKDRFSAEMPDATLATLKIQPSEPRDSAVYFCASGLRVGGGTEAFFGQGTRLTVV.

J is TRBJ1-1 and V is TRBV9; D may be TRBD1 (5 bases). This CDR3 spans 17 amino acids. From germline, CDR1 is SGDLS and CDR2 YYNGEE. V lost 4 bases and J 1 base, leaving 20 bases between the germline ends. The DNA for the CDR3 is TGTGCCAGCAGCCCCCCCAGAGAGGACATTCGGAACACTGAAGCTTTCTTT. This sequence encodes CASSPPREDIRNTEAFF.

The chain has TRBV19 and TRBJ1-2, with TRBD1 matching 7 bases. The CDR3 loop spans 16 amino acids. V was clipped by 2 bases and J by 8 bases; unmatched bases: 14. The germline V gene encodes CDR1 LNHDA and CDR2 SQIVND (reference sequence). CDR3 DNA: TGTGCCAGTAGTATAACCCCCGGGTCAGGGGGGAGCGGCTACACCTTC. This encodes CASSITPGSGGSGYTF.

Worth noting for this clone: The same CDR3 also results from other DNA sequences found in this sample. The rearrangement uses TRBV18 and TRBJ1-3; D uncertain. V lost 2 bases to trimming and J lost 2 bases, with 7 bases between them. The CDR3 totals 14 residues. Germline-derived CDR1 and CDR2 are KGHSH and LQKENI. CDR3 DNA: TGTGCCAGCTCACCAGCCGGGGCTGGAAACACCATATATTTT. The encoded protein is CASSPAGAGNTIYF.

The V call is TRBV9, the J call TRBJ1-1; TRBD1 might be the D (5 bases). Germline assignment: CDR1 SGDLS and CDR2 YYNGEE. The CDR3 contains 16 residues. The germline V and J ends were trimmed by 4 bases and 2 bases, with 18 bases remaining between them. The CDR3 nucleotides are TGTGCCAGCAGCCCCAATAAACCAGGGCCCAACACTGAAGCTTTCTTT. Translating gives CASSPNKPGPNTEAFF.

The V gene is TRBV13, the J gene TRBJ1-5; D may be TRBD1 (6 bases). The CDR3 is 15 amino acids. Trimming removed 3 bases from V and 6 bases from J, with 15 bases in between. CDR1 is PRHDT, CDR2 FYEKMQ, per germline (reference sequence). CDR3 coding DNA: TGTGCCAGCAGCTTTTTCAGGGACATGGGTCAGCCCCAGCATTTT. It translates to CASSFFRDMGQPQHF.

This chain uses TRBV3-1 (or the pseudogene TRBV3-2) with TRBJ1-1; 8 nucleotides match TRBD1. The CDR3 is made up of 16 amino acids. V was pared by 7 bases and J by 3 bases, with 13 bases of the junction left unmatched. CDR1 LGHDT and CDR2 YNNKEL come from the germline V gene (reference sequence). This CDR3 is CASTTKTGAGDTEAFF. Written as DNA, the CDR3 is TGTGCCAGCACCACTAAGACAGGGGCCGGGGACACTGAAGCTTTCTTT.

V gene TRBV5-4 combines with J gene TRBJ1-3; no firm D call. Trimming shortened V by 0 bases and J by 3 bases, and 4 bases separated the two germline ends. The CDR3 consists of 13 residues. CDR1 is SGHNT, CDR2 YYREEE, per germline (reference sequence). CDR3 residues: CASSLGLGNTIYF. In nucleotides, the CDR3 is TGTGCCAGCAGCTTGGGTCTTGGAAACACCATATATTTT. Full variable domain (remainder filled in from reference TRBV5-4 and TRBJ1-3): ETGVTQSPTHLIKTRGQQVTLRCSSQSGHNTVSWYQQALGQGPQFIFQYYREEENGRGNFPPRFSGLQFPNYSSELNVNALELDDSALYLCASSLGLGNTIYFGEGSWLTVV.

The chain is built from TRBV7-8 and TRBJ1-2, with 7 bases identical to TRBD1. The germline V gene encodes CDR1 SGHVS and CDR2 FQNEAQ. The J segment lost 4 bases and the V segment lost 5 bases, leaving 7 bases of the junction unmatched. The CDR3 is 14 residues long. CDR3 nucleotide sequence: TGTGCCAGCAGCCCGAAAGGGGGCGGCTATGGCTACACCTTC. Translating gives CASSPKGGGYGYTF.

V is TRBV6-5 and J is TRBJ1-2, with a weak D call TRBD1 (5 bases). The CDR3 sequence is 15 residues long. The V end lost 3 bases, the J end lost 2 bases, and 13 bases lay between the germline ends. Germline CDR1 is MNHEY and CDR2 is SVGAGI. This chain's CDR3 is CASSYRRGTNYGYTF. CDR3 nucleotides: TGTGCCAGCAGTTATAGAAGGGGAACGAACTATGGCTACACCTTC.

This clone was observed a few times. The V and J genes are TRBV18 and TRBJ1-1; the match to TRBD1 covers 8 bases. In germline, CDR1 is KGHSH, CDR2 LQKENI. V was clipped by 5 bases and J by 3 bases; unmatched bases: 2. This CDR3 contains 13 residues. The CDR3 sequence: CASSSTGDTEAFF. CDR3 in DNA: TGTGCCAGCTCATCGACAGGGGACACTGAAGCTTTCTTT.

The J gene is TRBJ1-2, the V gene TRBV6-2 or TRBV6-3, with TRBD1 as a possible D gene (6 bases). This CDR3 contains 17 residues. Trimming cost V 4 bases and J 2 bases, with 20 bases left between them. The germline V gene encodes CDR1 MNHEY and CDR2 SVGEGT. DNA of the CDR3: TGTGCCAGCAGTTTGAGGGGGGGGAGGGGGAGCAACTATGGCTACACCTTC. Amino acid sequence: CASSLRGGRGSNYGYTF.

To note about this clone: The junction does not match germline at one end; this may be a read error. V and J are TRBV7-9 and TRBJ1-2; unclear D gene. The CDR3 spans 9 residues. The germline V gene has CDR1 SEHNR and CDR2 FQNEAQ (reference sequence). The CDR3 nucleotides are TGTGCCAGCAGCCCAGATCCCATTTTC. Its protein product is CASSPDPIF.

The gene calls are TRBV27 and TRBJ1-1; D may be TRBD1 (6 bases). The CDR3 consists of 14 residues. With 1 base removed from V and 3 bases from J, the gap between germline ends came to 9 bases. CDR1 and CDR2 from the germline V gene are MNHEY and SMNVEV (reference sequence). DNA for the CDR3: TGTGCCAGCAGTTTATGGGGGCTCCACACTGAAGCTTTCTTT. It translates to CASSLWGLHTEAFF.

This chain connects TRBV5-6 to TRBJ1-1; possible D gene TRBD1, 5 bases. CDR1 is SGHDT, CDR2 YYEEEE, per germline. There are 12 residues in the CDR3. Trimming took 2 bases from V and 11 from J, leaving 13 bases between them. CDR3 loop: CASSFGGVEAFF. The CDR3 DNA reads TGTGCCAGCAGCTTTGGAGGGGTGGAGGCTTTCTTT. The full variable domain, in which reference TRBV5-6 and TRBJ1-1 provide the parts outside the CDR3, is DAGVTQSPTHLIKTRGQQVTLRCSPKSGHDTVSWYQQALGQGPQFIFQYYEEEERQRGNFPDRFSGHQFPNYSSELNVNALLLGDSALYLCASSFGGVEAFFGQGTRLTVV.

This chain uses TRBV28 with TRBJ1-5; D unresolved. Germline V lookup: CDR1 MDHEN, CDR2 SYDVKM. The CDR3 is made up of 13 amino acids. The V end was cut by 4 bases, the J end by 5 bases, with 9 bases between. The CDR3 bases are TGTGCCAGCAGTTCCCGTTTCGATCAGCCCCAGCATTTT. It yields the protein CASSSRFDQPQHF.

CDR3 loop: CASSPLARDNEQFF. The CDR3 DNA sequence: TGTGCCAGCTCACCACTGGCCCGGGACAATGAGCAGTTCTTC. The V and J genes are TRBV18 and TRBJ2-1; D is uncertain. CDR3 size: 14 residues. Germline V CDR1 and CDR2: KGHSH, LQKENI. Trimming took 1 base from V and 5 from J, leaving 9 bases between them.

This clone has more than one count but fewer than ten. The chain combines TRBV7-9 with TRBJ1-1; unclear D gene. Per the germline V gene, CDR1 is SEHNR and CDR2 is FQNEAQ (reference sequence). The CDR3 consists of 11 residues. Trimming left V 8 bases short and J 5 bases short, with 9 bases between. The DNA of the CDR3 is TGTGCCAGCCAGACTTGGACTGAAGCTTTCTTT. Its translation is CASQTWTEAFF.